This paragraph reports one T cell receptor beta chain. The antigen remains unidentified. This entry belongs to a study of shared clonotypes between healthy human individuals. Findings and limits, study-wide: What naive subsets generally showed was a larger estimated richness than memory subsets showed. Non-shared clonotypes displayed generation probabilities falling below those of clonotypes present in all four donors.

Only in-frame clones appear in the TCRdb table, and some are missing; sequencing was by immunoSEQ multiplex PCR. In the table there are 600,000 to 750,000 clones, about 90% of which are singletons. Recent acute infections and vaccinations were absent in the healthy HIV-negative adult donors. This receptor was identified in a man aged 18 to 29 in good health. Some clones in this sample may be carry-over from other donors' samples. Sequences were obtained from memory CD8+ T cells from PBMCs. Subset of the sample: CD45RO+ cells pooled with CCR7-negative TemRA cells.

CDR3 in amino acids: CASSLGRGQPEQYF. As DNA, the CDR3 is TGTGCCAGCAGCTTAGGGAGGGGACAGCCCGAGCAGTACTTC. The chain employs TRBV7-2 and TRBJ2-7; maybe TRBD1 (7 bases). This CDR3 has 14 amino acids. Germline V gene lookup returns CDR1 SGHTA and CDR2 FQGNSA. V lost 1 base and J lost 6, with 13 bases in between.